Following are 32 T cell receptor beta chains from one sample sequenced in a study of shared clonotypes between healthy human individuals. TCRdb's copy holds only in-frame clones and misses some; the assay was immunoSEQ multiplex PCR. This sample yields around 2,000,000 clones, of which about 94% are seen a single time; approximately 1.2% belongs to the top ten. CD45RO-negative, CCR7-selected cells formed the naive CD8 fraction, which excluded terminally differentiated effector memory CD45RA+ cells. Sequencing was performed on naive CD8+ T cells sorted from blood. These receptors originate from a man younger than 35 in good health.

This chain links TRBV5-1 with TRBJ1-6; D perhaps matches TRBD1 (5 bases). Trimming took off 6 bases at V and 6 bases at J, with 16 bases between the two ends. This CDR3 has 15 residues. Germline-derived CDR1 and CDR2 are SGHRS and YFSETQ. The CDR3 here is CASTSMGPINSPLHF. CDR3 sequence (DNA): TGCGCCAGCACTTCAATGGGACCGATTAATTCACCCCTCCACTTT.

The genes are TRBV28 and TRBJ1-3, with D possibly matching TRBD1 (5 bases). The CDR3 is made up of 14 amino acids. The germline CDR1 and CDR2 sequences are MDHEN and SYDVKM. Trimming took 5 bases from V and 9 from J, leaving 17 bases between them. The CDR3 is CASSLRGPQFTIYF. DNA of the CDR3: TGTGCCAGCAGTCTCCGGGGACCCCAATTCACCATATATTTT.

The chain carries TRBV27 and TRBJ1-4; 8 positions agree with TRBD1. Germline assignment: CDR1 MNHEY and CDR2 SMNVEV (reference sequence). This CDR3 has 14 residues. The trim removed 5 bases at V and 6 bases at J, leaving 5 bases unmatched. CDR3 region: CASSLTGGYEKLFF. The CDR3 DNA follows: TGTGCCAGCAGTCTCACAGGGGGGTATGAAAAACTGTTTTTT.

This chain joins TRBV4-3 and TRBJ2-7, with 10 bases matching TRBD2. Germline values: CDR1 LGHNA, CDR2 YSLEER. Losses at the gene ends were 1 base for V and 3 bases for J; bases not matched to a gene: 9. The CDR3 loop spans 17 amino acids. The CDR3 sequence: CASSQGLLAGYYYEQYF. The CDR3 DNA is TGCGCCAGCAGCCAAGGGTTACTAGCGGGATACTACTACGAGCAGTACTTC.

The chain carries TRBV7-8 and TRBJ2-3, with a tentative D call TRBD1 (5 bases). Trimming removed 5 bases at V and 5 bases at J, with 14 bases between. Germline CDR1 is SGHVS and CDR2 is FQNEAQ. The CDR3 sequence is 14 residues long. The CDR3 reads CASSPDMLGDTQYF. CDR3 nucleotide sequence: TGTGCCAGCAGCCCGGACATGTTAGGAGATACGCAGTATTTT.

The gene calls are TRBV4-1 and TRBJ2-2; maybe TRBD2 (5 bases). The CDR3 spans 14 residues. V was cut by 5 bases and J by 6 bases, with 13 bases left in between. Looked up from germline, CDR1 is MGHRA and CDR2 is YSYEKL. CDR3 residues: CASSLSGYAGELFF. The CDR3 DNA follows: TGCGCCAGCAGCTTATCGGGATACGCCGGGGAGCTGTTTTTT.

This chain connects TRBV6-4 to TRBJ2-1; D may correspond to TRBD1 or TRBD2 (6 bases each). Germline CDR1 and CDR2: MRHNA and SNTAGT. Trimming left V 6 bases short and J 7 bases short, with 19 bases between. The CDR3 runs 15 residues. As DNA, the CDR3 is TGTGCCAGCAGGGCCAAAGGGGGGTACGGGAATGAGCAGTTCTTC. Translated: CASRAKGGYGNEQFF.

The rearrangement links TRBV27 to TRBJ2-2; possible D gene TRBD1, 5 bases. V lost 5 bases, J lost 2 bases, and 18 bases lay in between. The V gene's germline CDR1 is MNHEY and CDR2 SMNVEV (reference sequence). CDR3 length equals 17 residues. The CDR3 nucleotides read TGTGCCAGCAGTCCCACAAAGGGGCGGAGTAACACCGGGGAGCTGTTTTTT. Translated: CASSPTKGRSNTGELFF.

The chain joins TRBV5-4 to TRBJ2-7, with D tentatively TRBD2 (5 bases). The ends were cut back, 0 bases at V and 5 bases at J, with 12 bases in the middle. Per germline, CDR1 SGHNT and CDR2 YYREEE (reference sequence). This CDR3 has 14 amino acids. The CDR3 DNA follows: TGTGCCAGCAGCTTGGCCTGGAGGACCCACGAGCAGTACTTC. Encoded protein: CASSLAWRTHEQYF.

V usage is TRBV7-9 and J usage is TRBJ2-1, with D perhaps matching TRBD1 or TRBD2 (5 bases each). CDR3 size: 12 residues. The V gene lost 8 bases and the J gene lost 5 bases, with 10 bases spanning the gap. Germline V gene data show CDR1 as SEHNR and CDR2 as FQNEAQ (reference sequence). This chain's CDR3 is CASEGLDNEQFF. The CDR3 DNA sequence: TGTGCCAGCGAGGGGCTAGACAATGAGCAGTTCTTC.

The chain combines TRBV4-3 with TRBJ2-5; 10 bases align to TRBD1. The V gene end was trimmed by 3 bases and the J gene end by 5 bases; junction bases not matched to a gene: 3. This CDR3 has 14 amino acids. Germline CDR1 reads LGHNA; CDR2 reads YSLEER. The CDR3 sequence is CASSQTGGSETQYF. CDR3 in DNA: TGCGCCAGCAGCCAGACAGGGGGCTCGGAGACCCAGTACTTC.

This rearrangement joins TRBV5-4 to TRBJ1-3, with D unclear. The CDR3 is 11 residues long. With 4 bases removed from V and 4 bases from J, the gap between germline ends came to 3 bases. The germline gives CDR1 SGHNT, CDR2 YYREEE (reference sequence). The CDR3 reads CASSQGNTIYF. In nucleotides, the CDR3 is TGTGCCAGCAGCCAAGGAAACACCATATATTTT.

The chain has TRBV5-1 and TRBJ1-2; 7 bases match TRBD1. V gave up 3 bases and J gave up 1 base; unmatched junction bases: 12. Germline V gene sequence: CDR1 SGHRS, CDR2 YFSETQ. CDR3 length: 17 residues. In nucleotides, the CDR3 is TGCGCCAGCAGCTCATCACCGGGACAGCCATTTAACTATGGCTACACCTTC. Translating it yields CASSSSPGQPFNYGYTF.

The chain combines TRBV6-6 with TRBJ1-1, with a possible D match to TRBD1 (6 bases). The germline gives CDR1 MNHNY, CDR2 SVGAGI (reference sequence). Trimming took 6 bases from V and 4 from J, leaving 9 bases between them. The CDR3 runs to 12 residues. Written as DNA, the CDR3 is TGTGCCAGCAGCCTGGGGGCCACTGAAGCTTTCTTT. This translates into CASSLGATEAFF.

J is TRBJ2-6 and V is TRBV21-1; TRBD2 was called by the table and not checked on the DNA. TRBV21-1 constitutes a pseudogene. The CDR3 contains 20 residues. In DNA form, the CDR3 reads TGTGCCAGCAGCAAAGGGGTGGCCAGCGTCCATAGCTCTGGGGCCAACGTCCTGACTTTC. This encodes CASSKGVASVHSSGANVLTF.

The chain employs TRBV10-3 and TRBJ2-7, with 9 bases aligning to TRBD1. The length of the CDR3 is 15 residues. V trimming: 6 bases; J trimming: 2 bases; junction bases outside the gene matches: 8. Germline V CDR1 and CDR2: ENHRY, SYGVKD. The CDR3 reads CAIRDRDRDPYEQYF. The CDR3, as DNA: TGTGCCATCAGAGACCGGGACAGGGATCCCTACGAGCAGTACTTC.

The chain is built from TRBV29-1 and TRBJ2-3, with no clear D. This CDR3 comprises 16 residues. CDR1 is SQVTM and CDR2 is ANQGSEA in the germline V gene. V lost 0 bases to trimming and J lost 2 bases, with 15 bases between them. The CDR3 nucleotides are TGCAGCGTTGAAGATCGATTGTCGGCAAACACAGATACGCAGTATTTT. As protein: CSVEDRLSANTDTQYF.

The genes are TRBV7-9 and TRBJ2-1, with D perhaps TRBD2 (6 bases). The germline gives CDR1 SEHNR, CDR2 FQNEAQ (reference sequence). The V end lost 0 bases, the J end lost 8 bases, and 11 bases lay between the germline ends. This CDR3 contains 14 residues. The CDR3: CASSLALSGDEQFF. The CDR3 DNA is TGTGCCAGCAGCTTAGCTCTTAGCGGCGATGAGCAGTTCTTC.

V is TRBV10-3 and J is TRBJ2-7; D possibly corresponds to TRBD2 (6 bases). The CDR3 totals 14 residues. Trimming took off 0 bases at V and 3 bases at J, with 9 bases between the two ends. The germline V gene encodes CDR1 ENHRY and CDR2 SYGVKD. The CDR3 protein is CAISESEGYYEQYF. CDR3 DNA: TGTGCCATCAGTGAGTCGGAGGGGTACTACGAGCAGTACTTC.

J is TRBJ2-5 and V is TRBV4-1; D gene uncertain. V lost 1 base to trimming and J lost 5 bases, with 20 bases between them. This CDR3 contains 17 residues. Germline V CDR1 and CDR2: MGHRA, YSYEKL. The CDR3 here is CASSQVWPRALRETQYF. For the CDR3, the DNA is TGCGCCAGCAGCCAAGTCTGGCCCCGAGCCCTACGGGAGACCCAGTACTTC.

The chain links TRBV28 to TRBJ2-7; D is perhaps TRBD1 (6 bases). The CDR3 loop spans 17 amino acids. The germline CDR1 and CDR2 sequences are MDHEN and SYDVKM. The V gene lost 3 bases and the J gene lost 0 bases, with 18 bases spanning the gap. CDR3 residues: CASSFLQGRDTSYEQYF. The CDR3, as DNA: TGTGCCAGCAGTTTTCTCCAGGGACGGGACACCTCCTACGAGCAGTACTTC.

The rearrangement uses TRBV10-3 and TRBJ2-7; 8 bases match TRBD2. After removal of 4 bases from V and 7 bases from J, the junction contained 9 bases not matched to a gene. The CDR3 loop spans 14 amino acids. In germline, CDR1 is ENHRY, CDR2 SYGVKD. CDR3 in amino acids: CAISGVSGAREQYF. DNA of the CDR3: TGTGCCATCAGTGGGGTTAGCGGGGCCCGGGAGCAGTACTTC.

Concerning this clone itself: The identical CDR3 is also encoded by other nucleotide sequences in the sample. The gene calls are TRBV9 and TRBJ1-1; D gene ambiguous. The CDR3 sequence is 11 residues long. V was cut by 7 bases and J by 5 bases, with 9 bases left in between. Germline V gene sequence: CDR1 SGDLS, CDR2 YYNGEE. The CDR3 loop reads CASSSGTEAFF. CDR3 DNA sequence: TGTGCCAGCTCCAGTGGGACTGAAGCTTTCTTT. Full variable domain (rest looked up from reference TRBV9 and TRBJ1-1): DSGVTQTPKHLITATGQRVTLRCSPRSGDLSVYWYQQSLDQGLQFLIQYYNGEERAKGNILERFSAQQFPDLHSELNLSSLELGDSALYFCASSSGTEAFFGQGTRLTVV.

The V and J genes are TRBV5-4 and TRBJ1-2; a weak D match, TRBD1 (6 bases). This CDR3 is 13 amino acids long. V was clipped by 7 bases and J by 8 bases, with 18 bases between them. Germline CDR1 SGHNT, CDR2 YYREEE (reference sequence). In DNA form, the CDR3 reads TGTGCCAGCTTCTCTGCGGGGGCTAAGGGCTACACCTTC. Amino acids: CASFSAGAKGYTF. Supplemented by reference TRBV5-4 and TRBJ1-2, the full variable domain reads ETGVTQSPTHLIKTRGQQVTLRCSSQSGHNTVSWYQQALGQGPQFIFQYYREEENGRGNFPPRFSGLQFPNYSSELNVNALELDDSALYLCASFSAGAKGYTFGSGTRLTVV.

This sequence joins TRBV28 and TRBJ1-1; maybe TRBD1 (5 bases). Trimming removed 3 bases from V and 7 bases from J, with 15 bases in between. CDR1 and CDR2 from the germline V gene are MDHEN and SYDVKM. The CDR3 length is 14 residues. The CDR3 loop reads CASSFQGGSNEAFF. CDR3 nucleotide sequence: TGTGCCAGCAGTTTCCAGGGCGGGTCGAATGAAGCTTTCTTT.

The V call is TRBV5-4, the J call TRBJ2-1, with D possibly being TRBD1 (5 bases). The CDR3 length is 12 residues. Germline V gene sequence: CDR1 SGHNT, CDR2 YYREEE (reference sequence). Trimming cost V 0 bases and J 10 bases, with 8 bases left between them. This CDR3 is CASSLGGAEQFF. The CDR3 DNA sequence: TGTGCCAGCAGCTTGGGGGGCGCGGAGCAGTTCTTC.

The gene calls are TRBV10-2 and TRBJ1-5; 9 bases fit TRBD1. This CDR3 region has 14 residues. J was trimmed by 5 bases and V by 8 bases; bases with no gene match: 7. Germline loops: CDR1 WSHSY, CDR2 SAAADI. This CDR3 is CASADRGADQPQHF. CDR3 sequence (DNA): TGCGCCAGCGCCGACAGGGGGGCGGATCAGCCCCAGCATTTT.

The chain combines TRBV7-2 with TRBJ2-3; TRBD2 aligns across 11 bases. Trimming took 5 bases from V and 6 from J; bases not matched to a gene: 7. The CDR3 has 15 residues. Germline V gene data show CDR1 as SGHTA and CDR2 as FQGNSA. CDR3 sequence reads: CASSLVAGGMDTQYF. CDR3 sequence (DNA): TGTGCCAGCAGCCTTGTAGCGGGAGGGATGGATACGCAGTATTTT.

The chain carries TRBV7-2 and TRBJ2-3; the D is unclear. CDR3 length: 17 residues. V was shortened by 2 bases and J by 4 bases, with 19 bases between the two germline ends. CDR1 is SGHTA, CDR2 FQGNSA, per germline. The CDR3 protein is CASSLNLVDVSADTQYF. The DNA for the CDR3 is TGTGCCAGCAGCTTAAATTTGGTAGACGTATCCGCAGATACGCAGTATTTT.

The chain employs TRBV6-1 and TRBJ2-7; D is possibly TRBD1 or TRBD2 (5 bases each). V was pared by 7 bases and J by 3 bases, with 13 bases between. The CDR3 has 13 residues. Per germline, CDR1 MNHNS and CDR2 SASEGT. CDR3 DNA sequence: TGTGCCAGCAATCCGGGACGGAGCTACGAGCAGTACTTC. Translating it yields CASNPGRSYEQYF.

The V and J genes are TRBV7-9 and TRBJ1-1, with TRBD1 as a possible D gene (5 bases). Trimming shortened V by 3 bases and J by 3 bases, and 14 bases separated the two germline ends. There are 15 residues in the CDR3. Germline CDR1 is SEHNR and CDR2 is FQNEAQ (reference sequence). In DNA form, the CDR3 reads TGTGCCAGCAGCTTGTCCGGCCAGGGTTACACTGAAGCTTTCTTT. This encodes CASSLSGQGYTEAFF.

The CDR3 DNA follows: TGCGCCAGCAGTGAGGAAGGGAGAAGATACAATGAGCAGTTCTTC. Translation: CASSEEGRRYNEQFF. The chain employs TRBV10-2 and TRBJ2-1, with D possibly matching TRBD2 (5 bases). With 2 bases removed from V and 4 bases from J, the gap between germline ends came to 12 bases. The germline V gene has CDR1 WSHSY and CDR2 SAAADI. The length of the CDR3 is 15 residues.